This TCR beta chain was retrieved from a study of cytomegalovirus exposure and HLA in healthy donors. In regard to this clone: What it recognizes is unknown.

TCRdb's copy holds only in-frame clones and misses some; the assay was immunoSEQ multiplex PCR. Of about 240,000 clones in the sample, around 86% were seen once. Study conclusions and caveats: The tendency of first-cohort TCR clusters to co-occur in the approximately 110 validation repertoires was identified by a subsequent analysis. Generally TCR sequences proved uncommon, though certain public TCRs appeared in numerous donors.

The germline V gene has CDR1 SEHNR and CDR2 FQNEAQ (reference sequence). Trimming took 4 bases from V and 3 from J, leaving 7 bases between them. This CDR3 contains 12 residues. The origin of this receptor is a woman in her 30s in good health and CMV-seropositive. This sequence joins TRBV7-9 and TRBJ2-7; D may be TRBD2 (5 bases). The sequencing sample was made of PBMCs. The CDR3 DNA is TGTGCCAGCAGCTGGGCGGGCTACGAGCAGTACTTC. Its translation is CASSWAGYEQYF.